This TCR beta chain was captured in a study of identical twins. Study results and limitations: Models predicted too little out-of-frame TCR alpha sharing in monozygotic twins.

This clonotype was found many times. The antigen remains unidentified. After template switching added a universal primer site, the resulting cDNA carried unique molecular identifiers. In TCRdb, the 5' RACE reads were re-called with MiXCR into one record per CDR3 protein. The table has 690,000 or so distinct CDR3 sequences, 8% to 9% seen once. CDR3 length: 14 residues. CDR1 and CDR2 (germline): MNHNS, SASEGT. V shed 8 bases, J shed 1 base, and the junction held 6 bases outside the gene matches. These data were likewise used in another study, on yellow fever vaccine responses in identical twins. That work states: Twins reportedly had a vaccine T cell response that seemed partly convergent, partly personalized.

The rearrangement joins TRBV6-1 to TRBJ1-1; 8 bases fit TRBD1. Material: PBMCs. This TCR was recovered from a woman younger than 30 in good health. CDR3 region: CASGLDRANTEAFF. The CDR3 DNA reads TGTGCCAGCGGGCTGGACAGGGCGAACACTGAAGCTTTCTTT.